This T cell receptor beta chain was profiled in a study of blood T cells in healthy people across ages. Study results and caveats: TCR beta diversity tracked closely with naive T cell percentage.

Trimming removed 6 bases from V and 5 bases from J, with 13 bases in between. The CDR3 is 13 amino acids. Germline V CDR1 and CDR2: MNHEY, SVGEGT. Turning to this clonotype: Its antigen is undetermined. A single base separates this from a much larger clone, so it may be a read error.

Alongside a J-beta primer mix, a sample-barcoded 5' primer served in a second PCR lasting about 6 to 11 cycles. Sequencing recovered at least 2.5 million CDR3-containing paired-end reads from each sample. TCRdb re-derived calls from the 5' RACE reads in MiXCR, one entry per CDR3 protein. The table lists more than 800,000 distinct CDR3 sequences, less than 50% of them singletons, with about 20% in the top ten. This chain joins TRBV6-2 or TRBV6-3 and TRBJ2-5; D possibly corresponds to TRBD2 (5 bases). Sequenced input: blood. The origin of this receptor is a woman aged 60-75 years in good health. CDR3 residues: CASSGLPMETQYF. The CDR3 bases are TGTGCCAGCAGCGGACTGCCGATGGAGACCCAGTACTTC.